This TCR beta chain emerged from a study of T cell changes during pregnancy in multiple sclerosis (dated by TCRdb to about 2019). Regarding the study in general: Changes in the T cell repertoire over the course of pregnancy were examined in this study in women with multiple sclerosis.

Notes on this clone: Its recognized antigen is unknown. One base away there is no much larger clone; base qualities are not given.

Its CDR3 holds 16 amino acids, cysteine through phenylalanine. Solely the CDR3 DNA is kept, with 48 bases framed from the first base. V lost 7 bases and J lost 1 base, and the count of bases not matched to a germline gene is 7. CDR1 and CDR2, looked up from the germline V gene, are MNHNS and SASEGT. Library method: the immunoSEQ multiplex PCR assay. TCRdb carries this immuneACCESS record with in-frame sequences only. Its versions omit some clonotypes, under half of them owing to an unresolved V gene in the studies checked, with the rest unexplained. The sample profile shows roughly 34,000 clones; about 90% of them were found once. The top ten clones comprise roughly 4% of the sample.

The sequence is built from TRBV6-1 and TRBJ1-6; 7 of the junction bases match TRBD1. This TCR derives from a female donor with multiple sclerosis, enrolled in a pregnancy study. The sequences come from CD8+ T cells from peripheral blood mononuclear cells, collected in the third trimester of pregnancy. The DNA reads TGTGCCAGCACTGACAGGGAAGTATCCTATAATTCACCCCTCCACTTT. Translated, this is CASTDREVSYNSPLHF.